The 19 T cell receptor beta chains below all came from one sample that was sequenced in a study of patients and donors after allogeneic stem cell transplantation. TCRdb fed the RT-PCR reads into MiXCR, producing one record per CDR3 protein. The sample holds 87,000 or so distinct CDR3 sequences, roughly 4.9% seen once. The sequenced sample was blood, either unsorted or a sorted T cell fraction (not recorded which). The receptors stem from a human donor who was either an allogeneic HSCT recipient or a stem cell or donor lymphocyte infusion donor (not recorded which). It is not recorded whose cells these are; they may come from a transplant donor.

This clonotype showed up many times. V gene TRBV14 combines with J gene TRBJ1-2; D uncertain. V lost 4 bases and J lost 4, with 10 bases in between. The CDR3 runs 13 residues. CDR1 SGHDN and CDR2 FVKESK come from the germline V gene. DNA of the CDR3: TGTGCCAGCAGCCGGGCCGGGTTCTATGGCTACACCTTC. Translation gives CASSRAGFYGYTF.

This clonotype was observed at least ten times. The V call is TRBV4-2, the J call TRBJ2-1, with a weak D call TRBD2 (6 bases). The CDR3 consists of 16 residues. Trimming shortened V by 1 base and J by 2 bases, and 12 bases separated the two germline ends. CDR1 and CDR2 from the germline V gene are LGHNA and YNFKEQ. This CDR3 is CASSQGDGGAYNEQFF. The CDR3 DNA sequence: TGTGCCAGCAGCCAAGGCGATGGCGGGGCCTACAATGAGCAGTTCTTC.

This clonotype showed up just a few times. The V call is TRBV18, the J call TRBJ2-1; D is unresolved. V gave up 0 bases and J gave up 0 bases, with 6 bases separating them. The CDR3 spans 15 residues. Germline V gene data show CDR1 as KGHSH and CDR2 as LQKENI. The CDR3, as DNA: TGTGCCAGCTCACCACCGGGTAGCTCCTACAATGAGCAGTTCTTC. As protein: CASSPPGSSYNEQFF.

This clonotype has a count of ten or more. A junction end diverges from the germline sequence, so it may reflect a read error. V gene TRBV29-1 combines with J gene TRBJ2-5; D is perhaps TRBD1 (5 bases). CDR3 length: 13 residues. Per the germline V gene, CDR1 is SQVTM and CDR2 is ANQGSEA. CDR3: CSVKDRTQETQYF. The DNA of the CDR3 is TGCAGCGTTAAAGACAGAACTCAAGAGACCCAGTACTTC.

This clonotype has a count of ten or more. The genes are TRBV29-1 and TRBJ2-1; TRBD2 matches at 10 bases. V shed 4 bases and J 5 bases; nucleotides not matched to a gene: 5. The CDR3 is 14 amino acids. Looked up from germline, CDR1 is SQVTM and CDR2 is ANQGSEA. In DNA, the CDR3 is TGCAGCGTTGCGGTCCTAGCGGGAGACAATGAGCAGTTCTTC. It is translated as CSVAVLAGDNEQFF.

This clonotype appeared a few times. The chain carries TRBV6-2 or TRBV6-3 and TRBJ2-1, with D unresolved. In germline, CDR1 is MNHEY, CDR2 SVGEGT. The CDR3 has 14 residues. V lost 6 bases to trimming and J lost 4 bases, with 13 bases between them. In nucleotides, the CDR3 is TGTGCCAGCAGCTCCGGGCTAGGTTACAATGAGCAGTTCTTC. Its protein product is CASSSGLGYNEQFF.

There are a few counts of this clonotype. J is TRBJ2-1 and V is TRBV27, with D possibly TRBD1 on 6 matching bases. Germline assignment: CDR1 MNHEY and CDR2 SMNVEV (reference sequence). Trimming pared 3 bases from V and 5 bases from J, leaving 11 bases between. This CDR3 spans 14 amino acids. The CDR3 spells CASSFLGANNEQFF. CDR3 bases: TGTGCCAGCAGTTTTTTGGGGGCTAACAATGAGCAGTTCTTC.

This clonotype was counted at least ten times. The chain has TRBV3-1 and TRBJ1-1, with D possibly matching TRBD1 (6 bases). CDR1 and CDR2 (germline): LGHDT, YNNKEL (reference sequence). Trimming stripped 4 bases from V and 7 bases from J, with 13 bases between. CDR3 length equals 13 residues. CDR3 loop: CASSLTGAVEAFF. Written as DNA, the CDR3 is TGTGCCAGCAGCCTGACAGGAGCCGTTGAAGCTTTCTTT.

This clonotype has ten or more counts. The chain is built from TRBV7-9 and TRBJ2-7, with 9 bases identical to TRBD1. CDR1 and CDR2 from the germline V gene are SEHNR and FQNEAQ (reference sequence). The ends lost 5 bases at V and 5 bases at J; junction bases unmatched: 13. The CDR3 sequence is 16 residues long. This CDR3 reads CASSKMGQGRYHEQYF. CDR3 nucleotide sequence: TGTGCCAGCAGCAAGATGGGACAGGGAAGGTACCACGAGCAGTACTTC.

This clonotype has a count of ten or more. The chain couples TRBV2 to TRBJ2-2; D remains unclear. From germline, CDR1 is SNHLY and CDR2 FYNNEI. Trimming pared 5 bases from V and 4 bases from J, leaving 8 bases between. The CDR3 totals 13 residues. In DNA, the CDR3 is TGTGCCAGCAGTTCTTTCCCCACCGGGGAGCTGTTTTTT. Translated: CASSSFPTGELFF.

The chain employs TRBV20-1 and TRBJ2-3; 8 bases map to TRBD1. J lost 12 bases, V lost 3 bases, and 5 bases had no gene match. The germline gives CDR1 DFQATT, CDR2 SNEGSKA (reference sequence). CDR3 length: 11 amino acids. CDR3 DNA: TGCAGTGCTAGCCTGGACAGGGCCCAGTATTTT. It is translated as CSASLDRAQYF.

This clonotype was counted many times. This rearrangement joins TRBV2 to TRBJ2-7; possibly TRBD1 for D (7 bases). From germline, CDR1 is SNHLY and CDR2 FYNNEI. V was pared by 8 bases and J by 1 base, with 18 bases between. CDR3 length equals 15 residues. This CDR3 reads CASQGDLTGSYEQYF. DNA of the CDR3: TGTGCCAGCCAGGGGGACTTGACAGGTTCCTACGAGCAGTACTTC.

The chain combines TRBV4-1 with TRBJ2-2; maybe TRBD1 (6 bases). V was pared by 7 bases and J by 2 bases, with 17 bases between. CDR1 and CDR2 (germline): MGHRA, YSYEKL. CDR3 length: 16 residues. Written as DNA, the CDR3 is TGCGCCAGCACCCCCTTAGGGGGAGCTAACACCGGGGAGCTGTTTTTT. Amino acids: CASTPLGGANTGELFF.

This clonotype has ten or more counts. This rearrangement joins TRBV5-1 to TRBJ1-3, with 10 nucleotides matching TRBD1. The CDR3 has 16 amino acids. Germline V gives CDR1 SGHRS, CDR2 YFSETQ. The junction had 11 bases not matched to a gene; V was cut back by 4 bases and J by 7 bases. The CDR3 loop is CASSRDRGGGRNTIYF. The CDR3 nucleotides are TGCGCCAGCAGCCGGGACAGGGGTGGAGGACGGAACACCATATATTTT. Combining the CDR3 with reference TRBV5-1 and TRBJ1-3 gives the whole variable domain KAGVTQTPRYLIKTRGQQVTLSCSPISGHRSVSWYQQTPGQGLQFLFEYFSETQRNKGNFPGRFSGRQFSNSRSEMNVSTLELGDSALYLCASSRDRGGGRNTIYFGEGSWLTVV.

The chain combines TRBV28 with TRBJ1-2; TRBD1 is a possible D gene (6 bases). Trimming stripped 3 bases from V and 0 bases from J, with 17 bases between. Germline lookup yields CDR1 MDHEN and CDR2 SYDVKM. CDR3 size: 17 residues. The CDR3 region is CASSFVGVQGTNYGYTF. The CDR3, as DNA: TGTGCCAGCAGTTTCGTAGGAGTACAGGGTACTAACTATGGCTACACCTTC.

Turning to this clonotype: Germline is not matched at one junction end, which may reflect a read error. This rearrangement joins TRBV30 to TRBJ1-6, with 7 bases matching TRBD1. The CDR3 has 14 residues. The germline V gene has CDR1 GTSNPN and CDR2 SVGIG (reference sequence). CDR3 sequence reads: CARDSSLDGSPLHF. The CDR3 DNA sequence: TGCGCACGGGACAGCTCGTTGGATGGTTCACCCCTCCACTTT.

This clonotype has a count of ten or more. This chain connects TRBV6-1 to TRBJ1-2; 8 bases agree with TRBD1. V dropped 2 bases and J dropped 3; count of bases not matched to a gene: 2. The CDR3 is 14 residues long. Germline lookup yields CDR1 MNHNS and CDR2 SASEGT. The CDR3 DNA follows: TGTGCCAGCAGTGAACCAGGGGGCGACTATGGCTACACCTTC. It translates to CASSEPGGDYGYTF.

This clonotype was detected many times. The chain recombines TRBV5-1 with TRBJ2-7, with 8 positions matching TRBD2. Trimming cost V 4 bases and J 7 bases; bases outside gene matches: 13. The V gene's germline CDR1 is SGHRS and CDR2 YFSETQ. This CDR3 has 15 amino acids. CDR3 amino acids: CASSQNSGALREQYF. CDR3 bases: TGCGCCAGCAGCCAAAATAGCGGGGCGCTCCGGGAGCAGTACTTC.

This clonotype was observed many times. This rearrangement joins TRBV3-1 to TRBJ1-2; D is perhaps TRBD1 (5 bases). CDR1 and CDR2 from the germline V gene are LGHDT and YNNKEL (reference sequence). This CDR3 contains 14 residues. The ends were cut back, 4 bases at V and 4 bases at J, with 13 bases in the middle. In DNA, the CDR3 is TGTGCCAGCAGCCGGGGGGTTTTACGCTATGGCTACACCTTC. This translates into CASSRGVLRYGYTF.